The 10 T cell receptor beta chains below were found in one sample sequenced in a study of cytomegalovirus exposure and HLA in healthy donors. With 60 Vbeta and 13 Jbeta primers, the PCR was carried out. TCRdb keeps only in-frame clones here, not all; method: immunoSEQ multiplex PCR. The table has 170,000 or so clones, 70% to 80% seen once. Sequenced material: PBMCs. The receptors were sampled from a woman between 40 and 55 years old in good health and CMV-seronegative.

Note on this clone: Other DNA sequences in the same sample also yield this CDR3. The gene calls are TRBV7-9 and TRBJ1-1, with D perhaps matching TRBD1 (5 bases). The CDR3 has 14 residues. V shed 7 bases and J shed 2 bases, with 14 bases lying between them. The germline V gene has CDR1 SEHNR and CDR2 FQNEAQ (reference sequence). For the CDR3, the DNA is TGTGCCAGCACCGGAAGGGGTCCCAACACTGAAGCTTTCTTT. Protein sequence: CASTGRGPNTEAFF.

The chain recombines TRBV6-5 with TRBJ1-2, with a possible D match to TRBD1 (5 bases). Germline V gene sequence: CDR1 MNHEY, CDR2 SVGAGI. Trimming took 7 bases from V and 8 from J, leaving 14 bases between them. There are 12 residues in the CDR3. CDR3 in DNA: TGTGCCAGCACCACAGGAACCCTAGGCTACACCTTC. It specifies CASTTGTLGYTF.

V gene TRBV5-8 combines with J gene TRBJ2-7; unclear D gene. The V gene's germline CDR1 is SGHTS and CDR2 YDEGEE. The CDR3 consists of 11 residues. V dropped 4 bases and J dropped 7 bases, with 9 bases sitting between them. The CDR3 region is CASSPLREQYF. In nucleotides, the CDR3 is TGTGCCAGCAGCCCCCTGAGGGAGCAGTACTTC.

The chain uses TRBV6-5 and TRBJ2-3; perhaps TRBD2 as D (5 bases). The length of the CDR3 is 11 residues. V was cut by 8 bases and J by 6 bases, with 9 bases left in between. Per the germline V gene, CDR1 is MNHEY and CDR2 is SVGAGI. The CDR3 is CASRLADTQYF. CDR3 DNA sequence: TGTGCCAGCCGCCTAGCTGATACGCAGTATTTT.

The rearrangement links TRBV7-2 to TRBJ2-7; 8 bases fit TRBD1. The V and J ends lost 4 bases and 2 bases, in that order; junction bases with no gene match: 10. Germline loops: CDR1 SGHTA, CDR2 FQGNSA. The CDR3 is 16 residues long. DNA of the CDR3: TGTGCCAGCAGCTCCTTGGGGGCAGGGGGCACCTACGAGCAGTACTTC. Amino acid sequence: CASSSLGAGGTYEQYF.

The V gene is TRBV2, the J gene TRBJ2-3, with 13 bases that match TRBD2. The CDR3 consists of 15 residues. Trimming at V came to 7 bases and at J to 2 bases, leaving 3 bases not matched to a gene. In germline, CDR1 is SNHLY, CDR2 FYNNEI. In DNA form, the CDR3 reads TGTGCCAGCAAGGGACTAGCGGGATACACAGATACGCAGTATTTT. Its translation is CASKGLAGYTDTQYF.

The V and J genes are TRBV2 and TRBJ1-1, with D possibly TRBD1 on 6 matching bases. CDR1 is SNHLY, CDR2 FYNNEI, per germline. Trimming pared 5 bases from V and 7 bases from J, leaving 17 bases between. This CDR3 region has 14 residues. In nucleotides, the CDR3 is TGTGCCAGCAGTAGAGGAACAGGGACCCTTGAAGCTTTCTTT. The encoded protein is CASSRGTGTLEAFF.

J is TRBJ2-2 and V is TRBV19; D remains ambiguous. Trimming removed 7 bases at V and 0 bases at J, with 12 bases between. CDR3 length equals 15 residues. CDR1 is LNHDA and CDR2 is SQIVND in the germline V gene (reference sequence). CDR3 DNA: TGTGCCAGTACCCCGACTGTATCGAACACCGGGGAGCTGTTTTTT. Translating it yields CASTPTVSNTGELFF.

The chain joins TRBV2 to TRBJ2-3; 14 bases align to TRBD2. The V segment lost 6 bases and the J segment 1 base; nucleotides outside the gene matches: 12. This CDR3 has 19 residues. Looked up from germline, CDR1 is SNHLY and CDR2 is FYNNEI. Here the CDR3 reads CASRGGGLAGGRGTDTQYF. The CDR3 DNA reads TGTGCCAGCAGAGGAGGAGGACTAGCGGGGGGCCGAGGCACAGATACGCAGTATTTT.

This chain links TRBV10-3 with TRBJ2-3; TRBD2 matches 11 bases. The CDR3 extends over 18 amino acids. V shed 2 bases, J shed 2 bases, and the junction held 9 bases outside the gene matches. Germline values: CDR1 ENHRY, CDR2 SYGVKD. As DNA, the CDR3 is TGTGCCATCAGTGAGACCCCCGGGACTAGCGGATTCACAGATACGCAGTATTTT. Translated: CAISETPGTSGFTDTQYF.